A selection of T cell receptor beta chains follows, all from one sample in a study of T-cell memory formation after mild COVID-19. TCRdb re-derived calls from the 5' RACE reads in MiXCR, one entry per CDR3 protein. The sample comprises 540,000 or so distinct CDR3 sequences, just over 20% of which are singletons, and around 12% rests with the top ten. Sequences were obtained from PBMCs or a T cell subset sorted from them (not recorded which). The receptors here all came from an adult woman who had mild COVID-19 (a few samples of this study predate the infection). Cell type and time point are not known. The CDR3 runs from the conserved cysteine through the conserved F or W. The D gene is left open where the match is weak. Only some rows state a clone size, as once, few, many or a class for expanded clones.

clone_size: -; d_call: -; v_call: TRBV15; j_call: TRBJ2-3; cdr3_length: 15; cdr3_aa: CATSSTPWTGDTQYF; cdr3_nt: TGTGCCACCAGCTCAACCCCTTGGACGGGAGATACGCAGTATTTT
clone_size: -; d_call: -; v_call: TRBV9; j_call: TRBJ1-2; cdr3_length: 13; cdr3_aa: CASSAHGHRGYTF; cdr3_nt: TGTGCCAGCAGCGCCCACGGACATCGGGGCTACACCTTC
clone_size: few; d_call: TRBD2; v_call: TRBV7-9; j_call: TRBJ2-1; cdr3_length: 16; cdr3_aa: CASSLEAGGPDNEQFF; cdr3_nt: TGTGCCAGCAGCTTAGAAGCGGGAGGGCCGGACAATGAGCAGTTCTTC
clone_size: many; d_call: TRBD1; v_call: TRBV9; j_call: TRBJ2-7; cdr3_length: 15; cdr3_aa: CASSASGTGAYEQYF; cdr3_nt: TGTGCCAGCAGCGCCTCCGGGACAGGGGCATACGAGCAGTACTTC
clone_size: many; d_call: TRBD1; v_call: TRBV5-1; j_call: TRBJ1-6; cdr3_length: 14; cdr3_aa: CASSTGQNNSPLHF; cdr3_nt: TGCGCCAGCAGCACGGGACAGAATAATTCACCCCTCCACTTT
clone_size: -; d_call: TRBD1; v_call: TRBV7-3; j_call: TRBJ1-1; cdr3_length: 14; cdr3_aa: CASSKTGGSTEAFF; cdr3_nt: TGTGCCAGCAGTAAGACAGGGGGGAGCACTGAAGCTTTCTTT
clone_size: few; d_call: -; v_call: TRBV5-1; j_call: TRBJ1-2; cdr3_length: 15; cdr3_aa: CASSFGVSNTMAYTF; cdr3_nt: TGCGCCAGCAGCTTTGGGGTATCGAACACTATGGCCTACACCTTC
clone_size: -; d_call: -; v_call: TRBV21-1; j_call: TRBJ2-7; cdr3_length: 21; cdr3_aa: CASSKVVSGSPGPEGSYEQYF; cdr3_nt: TGTGCCAGCAGCAAAGTTGTGTCGGGTTCCCCCGGGCCTGAGGGCTCCTACGAGCAGTACTTC
clone_size: few; d_call: -; v_call: TRBV19; j_call: TRBJ1-2; cdr3_length: 16; cdr3_aa: CASRLPSKVQGYGYTF; cdr3_nt: TGTGCCAGTAGATTACCCTCGAAAGTTCAGGGCTATGGCTACACCTTC
clone_size: -; d_call: -; v_call: TRBV19; j_call: TRBJ1-5; cdr3_length: 13; cdr3_aa: CASSIGRARPQHF; cdr3_nt: TGTGCCAGTAGTATAGGCAGGGCTCGGCCCCAGCATTTT
clone_size: -; d_call: TRBD1; v_call: TRBV29-1; j_call: TRBJ2-3; cdr3_length: 13; cdr3_aa: CSVEAGQTSTQYF; cdr3_nt: TGCAGCGTTGAAGCGGGACAGACATCTACGCAGTATTTT
clone_size: -; d_call: -; v_call: TRBV5-8; j_call: TRBJ2-7; cdr3_length: 15; cdr3_aa: CASSRWQDASYEQYF; cdr3_nt: TGTGCCAGCAGCCGTTGGCAGGACGCGAGCTACGAGCAGTACTTC
clone_size: many; d_call: -; v_call: TRBV5-1; j_call: TRBJ2-1; cdr3_length: 14; cdr3_aa: CASSSPESPHEQFF; cdr3_nt: TGCGCCAGCAGCTCCCCGGAGAGCCCCCATGAGCAGTTCTTC
clone_size: many; d_call: -; v_call: TRBV7-9; j_call: TRBJ1-2; cdr3_length: 14; cdr3_aa: CASSSETAIHGYTF; cdr3_nt: TGTGCCAGCAGCTCGGAGACAGCAATACATGGCTACACCTTC
clone_size: -; d_call: TRBD1; v_call: TRBV12-3/TRBV12-4; j_call: TRBJ1-1; cdr3_length: 15; cdr3_aa: CASSLRQGAGTEAFF; cdr3_nt: TGTGCCAGCAGTCTCCGACAGGGGGCGGGCACTGAAGCTTTCTTT
clone_size: -; d_call: -; v_call: TRBV29-1; j_call: TRBJ1-1; cdr3_length: 14; cdr3_aa: CSVGTRGMNTEAFF; cdr3_nt: TGCAGCGTTGGCACCAGGGGCATGAACACTGAAGCTTTCTTT
clone_size: -; d_call: TRBD2; v_call: TRBV5-1; j_call: TRBJ2-2; cdr3_length: 14; cdr3_aa: CASTLAGLTGELFF; cdr3_nt: TGCGCCAGCACTCTAGCGGGGCTCACCGGGGAGCTGTTTTTT
clone_size: few; d_call: -; v_call: TRBV20-1; j_call: TRBJ2-1; cdr3_length: 13; cdr3_aa: CSAGQGIYNEQFF; cdr3_nt: TGCAGTGCGGGGCAGGGCATTTACAATGAGCAGTTCTTC
clone_size: many; d_call: TRBD2; v_call: TRBV4-1; j_call: TRBJ2-3; cdr3_length: 15; cdr3_aa: CASSRTSGDTDTQYF; cdr3_nt: TGCGCCAGCAGCCGGACTAGCGGGGACACAGATACGCAGTATTTT
clone_size: few; d_call: TRBD2; v_call: TRBV7-9; j_call: TRBJ2-3; cdr3_length: 14; cdr3_aa: CASQSGGASDTQYF; cdr3_nt: TGTGCCAGCCAAAGCGGGGGGGCCTCGGATACGCAGTATTTT
clone_size: once; d_call: TRBD1; v_call: TRBV2; j_call: TRBJ1-1; cdr3_length: 14; cdr3_aa: CASRRQGSDTEAFF; cdr3_nt: TGTGCCAGCAGGAGACAGGGGTCCGACACTGAAGCTTTCTTT
clone_size: -; d_call: -; v_call: TRBV4-1; j_call: TRBJ2-1; cdr3_length: 15; cdr3_aa: CASSKGGPLYNEQFF; cdr3_nt: TGCGCCAGCAGCAAGGGGGGCCCGCTCTACAATGAGCAGTTCTTC
clone_size: few; d_call: TRBD1; v_call: TRBV6-5; j_call: TRBJ2-1; cdr3_length: 14; cdr3_aa: CASSPSDRGNEQFF; cdr3_nt: TGTGCCAGCAGTCCATCGGACAGGGGAAATGAGCAGTTCTTC
clone_size: -; d_call: TRBD1; v_call: TRBV7-8; j_call: TRBJ2-2; cdr3_length: 14; cdr3_aa: CASSGRTGSGELFF; cdr3_nt: TGTGCCAGCAGCGGAAGGACAGGGTCCGGGGAGCTGTTTTTT